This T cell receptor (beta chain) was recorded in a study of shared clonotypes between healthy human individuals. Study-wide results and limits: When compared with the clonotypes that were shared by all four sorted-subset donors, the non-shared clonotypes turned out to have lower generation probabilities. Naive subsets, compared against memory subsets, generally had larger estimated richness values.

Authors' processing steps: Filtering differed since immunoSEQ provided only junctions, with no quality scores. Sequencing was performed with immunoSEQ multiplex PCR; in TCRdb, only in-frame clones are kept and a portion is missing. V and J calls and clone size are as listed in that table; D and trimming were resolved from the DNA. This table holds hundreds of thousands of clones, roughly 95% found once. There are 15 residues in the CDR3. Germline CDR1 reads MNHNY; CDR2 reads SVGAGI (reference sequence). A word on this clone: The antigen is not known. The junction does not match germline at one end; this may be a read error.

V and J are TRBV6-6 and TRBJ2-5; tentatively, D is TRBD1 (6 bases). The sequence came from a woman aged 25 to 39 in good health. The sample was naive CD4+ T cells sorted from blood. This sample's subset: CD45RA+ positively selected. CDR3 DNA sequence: TGTGCCAGCAGCTACTCGTCGGCAGGGGAGGAGACCCAGTACTTC. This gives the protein CASSYSSAGEETQYF.